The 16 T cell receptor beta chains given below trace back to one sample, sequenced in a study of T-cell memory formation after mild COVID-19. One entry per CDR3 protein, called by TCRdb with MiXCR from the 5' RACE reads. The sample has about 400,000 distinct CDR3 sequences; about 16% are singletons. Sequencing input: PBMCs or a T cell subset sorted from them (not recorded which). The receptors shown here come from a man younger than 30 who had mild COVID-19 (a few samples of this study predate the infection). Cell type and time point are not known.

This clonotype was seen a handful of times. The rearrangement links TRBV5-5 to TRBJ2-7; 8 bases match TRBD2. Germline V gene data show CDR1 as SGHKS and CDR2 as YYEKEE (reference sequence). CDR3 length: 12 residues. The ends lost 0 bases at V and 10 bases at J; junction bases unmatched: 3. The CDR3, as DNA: TGTGCCAGCAGCTTGGCGGCGGGGGGACAGTACGTC. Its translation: CASSLAAGGQYV.

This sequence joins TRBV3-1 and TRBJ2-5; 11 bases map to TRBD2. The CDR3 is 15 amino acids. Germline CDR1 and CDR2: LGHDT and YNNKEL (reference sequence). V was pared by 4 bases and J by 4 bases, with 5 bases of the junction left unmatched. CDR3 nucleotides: TGTGCCAGCAGCCGTAGCGGGGGGGCTTTAGAGACCCAGTACTTC. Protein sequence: CASSRSGGALETQYF.

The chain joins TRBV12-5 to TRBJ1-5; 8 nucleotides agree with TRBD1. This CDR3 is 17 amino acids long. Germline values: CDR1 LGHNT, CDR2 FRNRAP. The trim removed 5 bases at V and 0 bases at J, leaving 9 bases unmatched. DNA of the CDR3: TGTGCTAGTGGTCCGGGACAGGCCGATTATAGCAATCAGCCCCAGCATTTT. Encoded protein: CASGPGQADYSNQPQHF.

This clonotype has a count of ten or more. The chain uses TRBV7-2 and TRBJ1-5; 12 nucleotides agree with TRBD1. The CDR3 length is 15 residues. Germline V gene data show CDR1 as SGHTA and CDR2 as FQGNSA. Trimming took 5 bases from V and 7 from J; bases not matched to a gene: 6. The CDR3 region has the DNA TGTGCCAGCAGCAAGGGACAGGGGGCTAGACAGCCCCAGCATTTT. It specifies CASSKGQGARQPQHF.

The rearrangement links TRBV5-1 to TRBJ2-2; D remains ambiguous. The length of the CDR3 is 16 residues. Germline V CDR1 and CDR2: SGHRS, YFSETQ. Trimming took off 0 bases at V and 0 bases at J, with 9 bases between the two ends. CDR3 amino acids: CASSLESAANTGELFF. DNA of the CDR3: TGCGCCAGCAGCTTGGAGTCGGCCGCGAACACCGGGGAGCTGTTTTTT.

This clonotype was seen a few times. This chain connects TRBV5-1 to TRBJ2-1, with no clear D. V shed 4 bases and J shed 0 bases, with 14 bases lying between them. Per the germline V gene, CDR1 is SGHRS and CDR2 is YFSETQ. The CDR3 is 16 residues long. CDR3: CASSPKDQSSYNEQFF. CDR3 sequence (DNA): TGCGCCAGCAGCCCAAAGGACCAGAGCTCCTACAATGAGCAGTTCTTC.

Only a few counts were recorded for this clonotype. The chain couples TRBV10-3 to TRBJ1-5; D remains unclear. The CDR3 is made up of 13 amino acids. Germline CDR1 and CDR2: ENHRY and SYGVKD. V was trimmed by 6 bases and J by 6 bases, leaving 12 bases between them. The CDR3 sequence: CAISQAVSQPQHF. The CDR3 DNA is TGTGCCATCAGCCAAGCCGTGAGTCAGCCCCAGCATTTT.

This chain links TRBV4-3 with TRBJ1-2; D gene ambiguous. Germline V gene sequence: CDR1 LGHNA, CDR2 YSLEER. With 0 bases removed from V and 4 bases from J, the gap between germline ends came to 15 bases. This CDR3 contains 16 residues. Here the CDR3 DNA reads TGCGCCAGCAGCCAAGAAACTCGAGAGAAGCCCTATGGCTACACCTTC. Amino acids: CASSQETREKPYGYTF.

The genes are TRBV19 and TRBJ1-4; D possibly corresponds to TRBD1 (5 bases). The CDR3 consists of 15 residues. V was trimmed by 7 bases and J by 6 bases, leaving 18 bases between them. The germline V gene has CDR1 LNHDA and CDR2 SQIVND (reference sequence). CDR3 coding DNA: TGTGCCAGTAACGACAGAGGACCCGGAGATGAAAAACTGTTTTTT. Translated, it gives CASNDRGPGDEKLFF.

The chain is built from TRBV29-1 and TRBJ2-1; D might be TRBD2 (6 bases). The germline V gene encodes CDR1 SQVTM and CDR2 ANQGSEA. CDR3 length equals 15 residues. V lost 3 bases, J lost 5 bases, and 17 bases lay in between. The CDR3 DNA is TGCAGCGTTGATCATGGAGGGCTGGGGGACAATGAGCAGTTCTTC. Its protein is CSVDHGGLGDNEQFF.

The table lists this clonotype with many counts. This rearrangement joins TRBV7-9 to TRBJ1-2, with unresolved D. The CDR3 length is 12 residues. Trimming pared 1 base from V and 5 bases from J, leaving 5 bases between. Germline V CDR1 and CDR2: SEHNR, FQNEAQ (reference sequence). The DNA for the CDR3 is TGTGCCAGCAGCTTAGAGCCTTATGGCTACACCTTC. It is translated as CASSLEPYGYTF.

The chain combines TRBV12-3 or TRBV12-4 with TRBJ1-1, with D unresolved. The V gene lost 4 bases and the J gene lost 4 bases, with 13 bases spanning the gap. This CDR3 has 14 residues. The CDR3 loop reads CASSSWVQSTEAFF. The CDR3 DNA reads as TGTGCCAGCAGTTCTTGGGTTCAGAGCACTGAAGCTTTCTTT.

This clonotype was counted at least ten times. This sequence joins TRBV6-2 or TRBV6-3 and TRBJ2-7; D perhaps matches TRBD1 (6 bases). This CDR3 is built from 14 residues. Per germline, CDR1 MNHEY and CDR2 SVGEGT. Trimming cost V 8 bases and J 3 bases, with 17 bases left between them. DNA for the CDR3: TGTGCCAGCGAGCAACAGGGCCGTGGCTACGAGCAGTACTTC. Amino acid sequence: CASEQQGRGYEQYF.

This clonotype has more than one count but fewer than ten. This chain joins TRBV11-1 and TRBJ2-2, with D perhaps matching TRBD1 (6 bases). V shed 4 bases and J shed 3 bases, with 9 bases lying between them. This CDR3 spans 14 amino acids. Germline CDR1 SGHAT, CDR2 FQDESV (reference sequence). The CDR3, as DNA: TGTGCCAGCAGCTCCGGACAGCACACCGGGGAGCTGTTTTTT. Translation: CASSSGQHTGELFF.

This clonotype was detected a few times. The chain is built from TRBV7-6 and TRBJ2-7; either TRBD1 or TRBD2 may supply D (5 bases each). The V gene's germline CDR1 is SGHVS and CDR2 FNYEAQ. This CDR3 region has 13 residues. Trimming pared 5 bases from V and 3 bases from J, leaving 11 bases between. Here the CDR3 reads CASSRGGRYEQYV. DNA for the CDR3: TGTGCCAGCAGCCGGGGCGGGCGCTACGAGCAGTACGTC.

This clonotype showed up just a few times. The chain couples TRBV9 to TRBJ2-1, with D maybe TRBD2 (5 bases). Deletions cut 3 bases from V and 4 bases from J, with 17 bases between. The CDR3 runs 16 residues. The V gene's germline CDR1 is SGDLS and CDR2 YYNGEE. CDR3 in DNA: TGTGCCAGCAGCGACATCTCTTCTGCGGGTTACAATGAGCAGTTCTTC. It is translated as CASSDISSAGYNEQFF.